This passage covers 10 T cell receptor beta chains from one sample sequenced in a study of cytomegalovirus exposure and HLA in healthy donors. PCR involved 60 Vbeta and 13 Jbeta primers. Sequencing used immunoSEQ multiplex PCR; TCRdb keeps in-frame clones, though not all of them. The table lists 72,000 or so clones, about 80% of them singletons. The sample was PBMCs. The receptors derive from a man between 18 and 35 years old in good health and CMV-seropositive.

The chain's CDR3 is CASSPSERAYGYTF. The DNA of the CDR3 is TGTGCCAGCTCACCCAGTGAGAGGGCGTATGGCTACACCTTC. This chain links TRBV18 with TRBJ1-2, with D uncertain. V dropped 3 bases and J dropped 5 bases, with 13 bases sitting between them. Germline V gene data show CDR1 as KGHSH and CDR2 as LQKENI. This CDR3 region has 14 residues.

The chain couples TRBV7-9 to TRBJ1-4; D is undetermined. CDR1 is SEHNR and CDR2 is FQNEAQ in the germline V gene (reference sequence). This CDR3 region has 15 residues. The V end was cut by 4 bases, the J end by 7 bases, with 16 bases between. The chain's CDR3 is CASSSVPGETEKLFF. Written as DNA, the CDR3 is TGTGCCAGCAGCTCCGTTCCCGGGGAAACTGAAAAACTGTTTTTT.

The chain links TRBV28 to TRBJ1-5; the match to TRBD1 covers 7 bases. J was trimmed by 5 bases and V by 6 bases; bases with no gene match: 7. The germline V gene has CDR1 MDHEN and CDR2 SYDVKM. The CDR3 sequence is 14 residues long. The DNA for the CDR3 is TGTGCCAGCAGATTAGACAGGGAGCATCAGCCCCAGCATTTT. Its protein is CASRLDREHQPQHF.

This clone occurred a few times. V usage is TRBV28 and J usage is TRBJ2-3, with D maybe TRBD1 (5 bases). CDR1 and CDR2 (germline): MDHEN, SYDVKM. V lost 5 bases and J lost 4, with 13 bases in between. The CDR3 is 14 amino acids. The CDR3, as DNA: TGTGCCAGCAGTGAGGCAGGGAACCCAGATACGCAGTATTTT. Amino acid sequence: CASSEAGNPDTQYF.

Only a few counts were recorded for this clone. The chain has TRBV7-2 and TRBJ2-5; D unresolved. CDR1 is SGHTA and CDR2 is FQGNSA in the germline V gene. The CDR3 consists of 13 residues. Trimming left V 2 bases short and J 2 bases short, with 6 bases between. The CDR3: CASSLRQQETQYF. The CDR3 DNA reads TGTGCCAGCAGCTTAAGACAACAAGAGACCCAGTACTTC.

This clone was seen just once. The genes are TRBV7-9 and TRBJ2-1; 7 positions agree with TRBD2. With 4 bases clipped from V and 7 bases from J, the junction kept 7 bases outside the gene matches. Germline V gene data show CDR1 as SEHNR and CDR2 as FQNEAQ (reference sequence). This CDR3 spans 14 amino acids. The CDR3 is CASSSPRGGNEQFF. DNA of the CDR3: TGTGCCAGCAGCTCCCCGCGGGGAGGGAATGAGCAGTTCTTC.

The chain couples TRBV11-2 to TRBJ1-2; a possible D gene is TRBD1 (5 bases). CDR1 is SGHAT and CDR2 is FQNNGV in the germline V gene. This CDR3 region has 13 residues. V was trimmed by 6 bases and J by 2 bases, leaving 10 bases between them. The CDR3 sequence is CASRPRGNYGYTF. CDR3 bases: TGTGCCAGCAGACCTCGGGGGAACTATGGCTACACCTTC.

V gene TRBV29-1 combines with J gene TRBJ1-4, with D tentatively TRBD1 (5 bases). This CDR3 comprises 11 residues. CDR1 and CDR2 from the germline V gene are SQVTM and ANQGSEA. Trimming took off 4 bases at V and 8 bases at J, with 8 bases between the two ends. DNA of the CDR3: TGCAGCGTTGGGGGGGAAGAAAAACTGTTTTTT. It encodes CSVGGEEKLFF. The variable domain in full, completed from reference TRBV29-1 and TRBJ1-4, reads SAVISQKPSRDICQRGTSLTIQCQVDSQVTMMFWYRQQPGQSLTLIATANQGSEATYESGFVIDKFPISRPNLTFSTLTVSNMSPEDSSIYLCSVGGEEKLFFGSGTQLSVL.

The chain couples TRBV25-1 to TRBJ2-7, with D unresolved. This CDR3 spans 12 amino acids. The germline V gene has CDR1 MGHDK and CDR2 SYGVNS. Trimming removed 6 bases at V and 0 bases at J, with 6 bases between. CDR3 protein: CASSPGSYEQYF. CDR3 coding DNA: TGTGCCAGCAGCCCGGGCTCCTACGAGCAGTACTTC.

The gene calls are TRBV29-1 and TRBJ2-7; tentative D call: TRBD2 (5 bases). The CDR3 has 13 residues. Trimming took 2 bases from V and 0 from J, leaving 8 bases between them. CDR1 is SQVTM, CDR2 ANQGSEA, per germline. The CDR3 DNA follows: TGCAGCGTTGAAAGCGGCCACTCCTACGAGCAGTACTTC. It is translated as CSVESGHSYEQYF.